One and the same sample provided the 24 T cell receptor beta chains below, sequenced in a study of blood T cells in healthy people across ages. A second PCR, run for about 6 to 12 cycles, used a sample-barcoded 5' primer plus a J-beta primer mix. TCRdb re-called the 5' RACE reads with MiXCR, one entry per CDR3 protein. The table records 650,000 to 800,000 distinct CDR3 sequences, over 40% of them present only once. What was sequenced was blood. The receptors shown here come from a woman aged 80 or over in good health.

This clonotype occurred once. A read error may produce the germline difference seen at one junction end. The CDR3 sequence: CATSRGTSLNTGTQYF. In DNA, the CDR3 is TGTGCCACCAGCAGAGGGACTAGCTTAAACACAGGTACGCAGTATTTT. V and J are TRBV15 and TRBJ2-3, with 8 bases identical to TRBD2. The CDR3 has 16 residues. The germline V gene encodes CDR1 LNHNV and CDR2 YYDKDF (reference sequence).

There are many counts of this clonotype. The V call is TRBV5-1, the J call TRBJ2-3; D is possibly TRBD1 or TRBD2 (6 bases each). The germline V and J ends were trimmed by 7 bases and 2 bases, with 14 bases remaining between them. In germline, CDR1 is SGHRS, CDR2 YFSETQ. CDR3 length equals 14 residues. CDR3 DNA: TGCGCCAGCGACGGGGGCTCTTACACAGATACGCAGTATTTT. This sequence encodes CASDGGSYTDTQYF.

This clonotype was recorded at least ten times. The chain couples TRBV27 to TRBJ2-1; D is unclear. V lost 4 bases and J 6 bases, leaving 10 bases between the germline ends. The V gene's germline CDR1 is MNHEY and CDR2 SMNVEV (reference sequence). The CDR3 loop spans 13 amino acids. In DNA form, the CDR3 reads TGTGCCAGCAGTTCGCCTGAACGCAATGAGCAGTTCTTC. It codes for CASSSPERNEQFF.

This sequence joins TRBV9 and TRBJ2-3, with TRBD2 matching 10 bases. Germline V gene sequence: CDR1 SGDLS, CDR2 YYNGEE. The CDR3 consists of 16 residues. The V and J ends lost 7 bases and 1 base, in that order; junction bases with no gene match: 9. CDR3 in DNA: TGTGCCAGCGGCGGACGGACTAGCGGCGGCACAGATACGCAGTATTTT. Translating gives CASGGRTSGGTDTQYF. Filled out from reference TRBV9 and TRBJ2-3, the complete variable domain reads DSGVTQTPKHLITATGQRVTLRCSPRSGDLSVYWYQQSLDQGLQFLIQYYNGEERAKGNILERFSAQQFPDLHSELNLSSLELGDSALYFCASGGRTSGGTDTQYFGPGTRLTVL.

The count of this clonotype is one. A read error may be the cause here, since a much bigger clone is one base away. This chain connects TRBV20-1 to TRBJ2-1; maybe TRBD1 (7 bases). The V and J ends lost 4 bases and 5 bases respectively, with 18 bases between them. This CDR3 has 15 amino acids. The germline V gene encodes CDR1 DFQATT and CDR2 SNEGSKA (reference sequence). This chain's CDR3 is CSATGGGDRDNEQFF. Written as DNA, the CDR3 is TGCAGTGCTACTGGAGGGGGAGACAGGGACAATGAGCAGTTCTTC.

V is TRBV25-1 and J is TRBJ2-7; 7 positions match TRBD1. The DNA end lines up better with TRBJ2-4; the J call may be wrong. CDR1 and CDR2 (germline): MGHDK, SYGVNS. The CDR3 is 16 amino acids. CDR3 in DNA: TGTGCCAGCAGACCGGGACAGCCAAGCCGGTTGGACATTCAGTACTTC. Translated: CASRPGQPSRLDIQYF.

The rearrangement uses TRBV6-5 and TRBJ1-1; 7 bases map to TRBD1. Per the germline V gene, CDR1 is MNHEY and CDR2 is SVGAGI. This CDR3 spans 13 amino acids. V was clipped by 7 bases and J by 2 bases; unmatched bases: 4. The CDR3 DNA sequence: TGTGCCAGCACAACAGGGGCCAACACTGAAGCTTTCTTT. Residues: CASTTGANTEAFF.

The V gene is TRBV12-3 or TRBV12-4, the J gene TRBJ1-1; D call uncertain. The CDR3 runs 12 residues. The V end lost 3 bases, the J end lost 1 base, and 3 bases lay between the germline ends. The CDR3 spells CASSLWNTEAFF. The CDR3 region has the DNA TGTGCCAGCAGTTTGTGGAACACTGAAGCTTTCTTT.

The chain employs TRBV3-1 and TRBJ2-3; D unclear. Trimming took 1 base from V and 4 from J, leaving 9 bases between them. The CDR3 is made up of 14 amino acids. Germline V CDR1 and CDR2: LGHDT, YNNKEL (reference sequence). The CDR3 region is CASSQGAGSDTQYF. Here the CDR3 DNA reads TGTGCCAGCAGCCAAGGGGCCGGGTCAGATACGCAGTATTTT.

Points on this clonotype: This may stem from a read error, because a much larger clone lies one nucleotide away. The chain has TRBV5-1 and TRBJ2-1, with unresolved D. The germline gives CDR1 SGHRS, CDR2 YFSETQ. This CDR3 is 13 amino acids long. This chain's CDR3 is CASSLTISNGQFF. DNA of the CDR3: TGCGCCAGCAGCTTGACGATTAGCAATGGGCAGTTCTTC. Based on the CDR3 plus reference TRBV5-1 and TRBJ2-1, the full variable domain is KAGVTQTPRYLIKTRGQQVTLSCSPISGHRSVSWYQQTPGQGLQFLFEYFSETQRNKGNFPGRFSGRQFSNSRSEMNVSTLELGDSALYLCASSLTISNGQFFGPGTRLTVL.

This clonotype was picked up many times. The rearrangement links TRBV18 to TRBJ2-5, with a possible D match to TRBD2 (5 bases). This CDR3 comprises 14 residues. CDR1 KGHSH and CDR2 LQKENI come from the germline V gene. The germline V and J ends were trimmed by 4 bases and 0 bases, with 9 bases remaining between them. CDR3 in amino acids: CASSLTGNQETQYF. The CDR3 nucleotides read TGTGCCAGCTCACTGACCGGGAACCAAGAGACCCAGTACTTC.

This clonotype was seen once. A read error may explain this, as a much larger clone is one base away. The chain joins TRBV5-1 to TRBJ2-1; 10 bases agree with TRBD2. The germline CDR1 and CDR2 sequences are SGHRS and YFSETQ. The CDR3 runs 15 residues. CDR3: CASRDLAGDYDEQFF. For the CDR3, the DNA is TGCGCCAGCAGGGACCTAGCGGGGGACTACGATGAGCAGTTCTTC.

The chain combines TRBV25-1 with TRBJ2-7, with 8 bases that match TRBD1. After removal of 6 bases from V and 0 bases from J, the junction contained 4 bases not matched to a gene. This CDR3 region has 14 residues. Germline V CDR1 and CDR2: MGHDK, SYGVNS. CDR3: CASRGGQVSYEQYF. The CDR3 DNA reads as TGTGCCAGCAGGGGGGGACAGGTCTCCTACGAGCAGTACTTC.

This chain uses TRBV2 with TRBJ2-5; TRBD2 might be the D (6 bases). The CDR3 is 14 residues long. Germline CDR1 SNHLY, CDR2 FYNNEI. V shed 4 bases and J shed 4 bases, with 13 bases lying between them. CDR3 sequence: CASSVERVGETQYF. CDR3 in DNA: TGTGCCAGCAGTGTAGAGCGGGTGGGAGAGACCCAGTACTTC.

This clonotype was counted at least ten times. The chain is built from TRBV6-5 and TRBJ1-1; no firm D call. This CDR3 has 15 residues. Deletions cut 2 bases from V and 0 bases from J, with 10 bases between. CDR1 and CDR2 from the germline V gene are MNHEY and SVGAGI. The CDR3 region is CASSYTAKLNTEAFF. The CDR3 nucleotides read TGTGCCAGCAGTTACACCGCCAAACTGAACACTGAAGCTTTCTTT.

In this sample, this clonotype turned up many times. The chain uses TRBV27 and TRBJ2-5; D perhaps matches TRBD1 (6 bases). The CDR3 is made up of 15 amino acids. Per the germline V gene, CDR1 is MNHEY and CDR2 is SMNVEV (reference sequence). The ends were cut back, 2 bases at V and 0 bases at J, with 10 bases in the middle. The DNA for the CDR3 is TGTGCCAGCAGTTTAACAGGGATTAACCAAGAGACCCAGTACTTC. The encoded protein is CASSLTGINQETQYF.

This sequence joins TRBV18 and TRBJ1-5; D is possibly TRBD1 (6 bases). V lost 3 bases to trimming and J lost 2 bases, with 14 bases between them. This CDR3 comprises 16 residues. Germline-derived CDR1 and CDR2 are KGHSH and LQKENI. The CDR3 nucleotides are TGTGCCAGCTCACCGGGCAGGGGTGGGGGCAATCAGCCCCAGCATTTT. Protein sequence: CASSPGRGGGNQPQHF.

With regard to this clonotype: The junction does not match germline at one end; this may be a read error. CDR3 sequence reads: CVSSAPTGRGNEQYF. In DNA, the CDR3 is TGCGTCAGCAGCGCACCGACAGGGAGAGGAAATGAGCAGTACTTC. The chain employs TRBV5-1 and TRBJ2-5; 7 bases match TRBD1. Germline values: CDR1 SGHRS, CDR2 YFSETQ. The CDR3 spans 15 residues.

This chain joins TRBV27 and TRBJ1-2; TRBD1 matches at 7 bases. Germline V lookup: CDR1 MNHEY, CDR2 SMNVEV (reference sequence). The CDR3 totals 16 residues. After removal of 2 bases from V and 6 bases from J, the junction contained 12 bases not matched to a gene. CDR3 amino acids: CASSLNRQGRPDGYTF. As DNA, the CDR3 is TGTGCCAGCAGTTTAAACCGACAGGGACGCCCGGATGGCTACACCTTC.

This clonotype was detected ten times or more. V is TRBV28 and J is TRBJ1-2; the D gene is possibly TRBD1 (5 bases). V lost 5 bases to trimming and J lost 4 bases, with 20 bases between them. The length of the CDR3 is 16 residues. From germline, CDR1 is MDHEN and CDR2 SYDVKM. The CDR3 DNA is TGTGCCAGCAGTCCAGCAGATCGGGACGGATTCTATGGCTACACCTTC. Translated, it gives CASSPADRDGFYGYTF.

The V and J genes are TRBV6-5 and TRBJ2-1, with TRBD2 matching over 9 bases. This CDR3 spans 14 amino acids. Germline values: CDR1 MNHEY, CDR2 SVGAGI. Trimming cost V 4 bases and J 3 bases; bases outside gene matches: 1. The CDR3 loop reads CASSWREGYNEQFF. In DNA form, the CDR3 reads TGTGCCAGCAGTTGGCGGGAGGGCTACAATGAGCAGTTCTTC.

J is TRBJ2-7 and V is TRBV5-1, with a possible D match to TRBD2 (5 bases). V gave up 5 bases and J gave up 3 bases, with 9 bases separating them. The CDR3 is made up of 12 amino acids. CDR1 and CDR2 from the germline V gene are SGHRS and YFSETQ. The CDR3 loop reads CASSDGNYEQYF. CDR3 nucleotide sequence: TGCGCCAGCAGTGACGGGAACTACGAGCAGTACTTC.

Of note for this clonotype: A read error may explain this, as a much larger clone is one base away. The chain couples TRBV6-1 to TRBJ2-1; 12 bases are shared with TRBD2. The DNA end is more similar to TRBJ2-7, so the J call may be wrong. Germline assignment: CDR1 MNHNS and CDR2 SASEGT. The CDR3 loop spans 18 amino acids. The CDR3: CASSRLPLAGGPYNEQYF. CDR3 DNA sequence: TGTGCCAGCAGTCGATTGCCTCTAGCGGGAGGGCCCTACAATGAGCAGTACTTC.

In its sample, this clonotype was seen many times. The CDR3 here is CSARVGGETQYF. DNA for the CDR3: TGCAGTGCTAGAGTGGGAGGGGAGACCCAGTACTTC. V gene TRBV20-1 combines with J gene TRBJ2-5; 7 positions agree with TRBD2. The CDR3 is made up of 12 amino acids. Germline CDR1 and CDR2: DFQATT and SNEGSKA (reference sequence). V lost 1 base, J lost 5 bases, and 1 base stayed unmatched.